This TCR beta chain was profiled in a study of cytomegalovirus exposure and HLA in healthy donors. Overall study: Membership in the Caucasian-associated ancestry cluster was found for approximately 85% of around 380 genotyped donors. Whole-study findings and limits: Researchers catalogued some 160 TCR beta chains as cytomegalovirus-associated. Among the most significant clusters, several appeared linked to common viral pathogens in a later analysis.

The PCR contained 60 Vbeta and 13 Jbeta primers. Original analysis: It was a later analysis that counted 79 million or so unique TCR beta chains, of which roughly 11 million were shared. Repertoires were generated with immunoSEQ multiplex PCR, while TCRdb's copy carries only in-frame clones and drops some. The V and J calls and the clone size are those of that table, but D and trimming were determined from the DNA. The sample lists 110,000 or so clones, roughly 80% seen once, with 4.5% to 5% in the top ten. This CDR3 region has 14 residues. In germline, CDR1 is ENHRY, CDR2 SYGVKD. The V and J ends lost 6 bases and 2 bases respectively, with 12 bases between them. Notes on this clone: Its specificity is not known.

Sequences were obtained from PBMCs. The chain employs TRBV10-3 and TRBJ2-3; tentatively, D is TRBD1 (5 bases). This TCR was recovered from a man aged 45-65 years in good health and CMV-seropositive. The DNA of the CDR3 is TGTGCCATCAGCCCGGTAGGGGACACAGATACGCAGTATTTT. As protein: CAISPVGDTDTQYF.